This T cell receptor beta chain was recorded in a study of blood T cells in healthy people across ages. Regarding this clonotype: Its antigen is as yet unknown.

Donors were healthy Caucasian individuals from Russia aged about 6 to 90. Whole-study results and caveats: Among T cells, TCR beta diversity per million cells dropped roughly linearly as age rose.

The V end lost 2 bases, the J end lost 6 bases, and 13 bases lay between the germline ends. Germline CDR1 is KGHSH and CDR2 is LQKENI. The CDR3 has 14 residues. Primers used in a second PCR of roughly 6 to 11 cycles were a sample-barcoded 5' primer and a J-beta primer mix. TCRdb used MiXCR to reprocess the 5' RACE reads, holding one entry per CDR3 protein. The sample has around 820,000 distinct CDR3 sequences, 20% to 25% seen once. The sample was also linked to a second study, of T cells of mothers and their children. As reported in that work: RNA extracted was entirely used for cDNA synthesis, about 1.4 ug per 15 ul. Added by the second PCR's M1S primer were sample barcodes and 2-4 random nucleotides.

This chain connects TRBV18 to TRBJ1-2, with a tentative D call TRBD1 (5 bases). Sequencing used blood. The sequence derives from a boy under 18 in good health. CDR3: CASSPGVRVDGYTF. In DNA, the CDR3 is TGTGCCAGCTCACCAGGCGTCAGGGTCGATGGCTACACCTTC.